The next 18 T cell receptor beta chains were all read from a single sample in a study of breast tumors, draining lymph nodes, adjacent tissues. TCRdb independently ran MiXCR on the multiplex PCR reads; one entry per CDR3 protein. The sample has about 11,000 distinct CDR3 sequences, 36% seen once; the top ten hold more than 12%. Sample: breast tumor tissue. Receptor source: a female donor with breast cancer. Some clones in this sample may be carry-over from other donors' samples.

This clonotype has a count of ten or more. The chain is built from TRBV28 and TRBJ2-7; D is undetermined. The V gene lost 7 bases and the J gene lost 1 base, with 11 bases spanning the gap. This CDR3 has 13 residues. In germline, CDR1 is MDHEN, CDR2 SYDVKM. The CDR3 is CASTPSISYEQYF. The CDR3 nucleotides are TGTGCCAGCACCCCCAGTATTTCCTACGAGCAGTACTTC.

In its sample, this clonotype was seen many times. The V gene is TRBV7-9, the J gene TRBJ2-2; weak D call: TRBD2 (6 bases). The CDR3 spans 16 residues. Germline V gene lookup returns CDR1 SEHNR and CDR2 FQNEAQ (reference sequence). V was trimmed by 9 bases and J by 1 base, leaving 18 bases between them. DNA of the CDR3: TGTGCCAGGTCCGATTCGGGACTCGAGAACACCGGGGAGCTGTTTTTT. Amino acids: CARSDSGLENTGELFF.

The table lists this clonotype with a count of one. The chain recombines TRBV15 with TRBJ1-4, with D unresolved. Germline assignment: CDR1 LNHNV and CDR2 YYDKDF (reference sequence). There are 18 residues in the CDR3. V was pared by 1 base and J by 0 bases, with 15 bases between. The CDR3 spells CATSRGRRSYATNEKLFF. In nucleotides, the CDR3 is TGTGCCACCAGCAGAGGCCGTAGGAGTTATGCAACTAATGAAAAACTGTTTTTT.

This clonotype is medium-sized (0.01 to 0.1%) in the sample. The chain links TRBV20-1 to TRBJ2-7, with 9 bases that match TRBD1. The V gene's germline CDR1 is DFQATT and CDR2 SNEGSKA (reference sequence). The J segment lost 6 bases and the V segment lost 5 bases, leaving 11 bases of the junction unmatched. The length of the CDR3 is 14 residues. CDR3 bases: TGCAGTGCTCCATCCCGGGACAGGGTTCTCGAGCAGTACTTC. As protein: CSAPSRDRVLEQYF.

In its sample, this clonotype is medium-sized (0.01 to 0.1%). V gene TRBV3-1 combines with J gene TRBJ1-6, with unresolved D. V was pared by 6 bases and J by 8 bases, with 14 bases between. The CDR3 loop spans 14 amino acids. CDR1 is LGHDT and CDR2 is YNNKEL in the germline V gene (reference sequence). In DNA form, the CDR3 reads TGTGCCAGCAGTCACCGGGCTGGGCATTCACCCCTCCACTTT. Protein product: CASSHRAGHSPLHF.

The chain uses TRBV4-2 and TRBJ2-2; D gene ambiguous. The CDR3 has 17 amino acids. V lost 3 bases and J 1 base, leaving 15 bases between the germline ends. From germline, CDR1 is LGHNA and CDR2 YNFKEQ. CDR3 sequence reads: CASSHATEHRNTGELFF. As DNA, the CDR3 is TGTGCCAGCAGCCATGCCACCGAGCATCGGAACACCGGGGAGCTGTTTTTT.

This clonotype has at least ten counts. This chain links TRBV7-6 with TRBJ1-5, with D unresolved. V was cut by 4 bases and J by 3 bases, with 7 bases left in between. This CDR3 contains 13 residues. Germline V gene data show CDR1 as SGHVS and CDR2 as FNYEAQ. The CDR3 spells CASSSRNNQPQHF. DNA for the CDR3: TGTGCCAGCAGCTCCCGGAACAATCAGCCCCAGCATTTT.

Of note for this clonotype: No DNA is shown, since the ends of the CDR3 on it are uncertain; the CDR3 is the one TCRdb lists. The chain has TRBV24-1 and TRBJ2-3. The CDR3 is 16 residues long, ends included. Per germline, CDR1 KGHDR and CDR2 SFDVKD. CDR3 sequence: CAPIYRCETSTDTQYF.

This clonotype was observed a handful of times. The chain has TRBV20-1 and TRBJ1-1; D call uncertain. The CDR3 has 14 amino acids. Between the trimmed V and J ends, which lost 0 bases and 1 base, there was a span of 9 bases. The germline V gene has CDR1 DFQATT and CDR2 SNEGSKA (reference sequence). The CDR3 DNA reads TGCAGTGCTAGAGAGGATGTCACGAACACTGAAGCTTTCTTT. Protein product: CSAREDVTNTEAFF.

V is TRBV2 and J is TRBJ2-5; 8 bases line up with TRBD2. CDR1 is SNHLY, CDR2 FYNNEI, per germline. CDR3 size: 16 residues. Trimming at V came to 4 bases and at J to 5 bases, leaving 12 bases not matched to a gene. CDR3 DNA: TGTGCCAGCAGTGGGCAGGGGTTTAGCGGGGTGGAGACCCAGTACTTC. Translated, it gives CASSGQGFSGVETQYF.

There are many counts of this clonotype. This chain joins TRBV3-1 and TRBJ1-4; TRBD1 matches 9 bases. CDR1 and CDR2 (germline): LGHDT, YNNKEL (reference sequence). This CDR3 has 15 amino acids. J was trimmed by 8 bases and V by 3 bases; bases with no gene match: 7. The chain's CDR3 is CASSHGQGRWEKLFF. Here the CDR3 DNA reads TGTGCCAGCAGCCACGGACAGGGGCGCTGGGAAAAACTGTTTTTT.

This clonotype was seen only once. At one end the junction does not follow the germline gene, possibly because of a read error. The gene calls are TRBV5-5 and TRBJ2-3, with 9 bases that match TRBD1. Germline V CDR1 and CDR2: SGHKS, YYEKEE (reference sequence). The CDR3 runs to 15 residues. The CDR3 bases are TGTGCCAGCAGCCCGGTGGACAGGGGAACAGATACGCAGTGTTTT. Amino acid sequence: CASSPVDRGTDTQCF.

This clonotype was seen at least ten times. The V gene is TRBV20-1, the J gene TRBJ2-2; 10 bases fit TRBD2. V was clipped by 2 bases and J by 3 bases; unmatched bases: 3. The CDR3 covers 15 residues. Germline V lookup: CDR1 DFQATT, CDR2 SNEGSKA (reference sequence). The CDR3 DNA is TGCAGTGCTAGACTAGCGGGAGCAGACACCGGGGAGCTGTTTTTT. It yields the protein CSARLAGADTGELFF.

The genes are TRBV20-1 and TRBJ2-1, with 7 bases matching TRBD1. The ends lost 0 bases at V and 5 bases at J; junction bases unmatched: 1. Germline loops: CDR1 DFQATT, CDR2 SNEGSKA (reference sequence). This CDR3 contains 13 residues. The CDR3 loop reads CSAREGTDNEQFF. The CDR3 nucleotides are TGCAGTGCTAGAGAGGGGACAGACAATGAGCAGTTCTTC.

This clonotype was picked up one time. The conserved phenylalanine or tryptophan normally closing the CDR3 is absent here, so this likely arose from a read error. The chain is built from TRBV7-2 and TRBJ2-2; D gene ambiguous. The CDR3 is 13 residues long. Germline-derived CDR1 and CDR2 are SGHTA and FQGNSA. V lost 3 bases to trimming and J lost 4 bases, with 6 bases between them. The CDR3 bases are TGTGCCAGCAGCTTGCATACCACCGGGGAGCTGTTTTTG. Protein: CASSLHTTGELFL.

Relative to its sample, this clonotype is medium-sized. The chain links TRBV4-1 to TRBJ2-1, with a tentative D call TRBD2 (6 bases). Germline V gene sequence: CDR1 MGHRA, CDR2 YSYEKL. The CDR3 totals 16 residues. Trimming shortened V by 2 bases and J by 4 bases, and 15 bases separated the two germline ends. The DNA for the CDR3 is TGCGCCAGCAGCCAAATCGGACGGGAGAGTTACAATGAGCAGTTCTTC. The encoded protein is CASSQIGRESYNEQFF.

This clonotype was found many times. This sequence joins TRBV6-1 and TRBJ1-5, with unresolved D. Germline V gene lookup returns CDR1 MNHNS and CDR2 SASEGT. Trimming took off 3 bases at V and 0 bases at J, with 12 bases between the two ends. The CDR3 totals 16 residues. The CDR3 sequence: CASSEYSHNSNQPQHF. The CDR3 DNA reads TGTGCCAGCAGTGAGTACAGTCACAATAGCAATCAGCCCCAGCATTTT.

This clonotype was found a few times. A much larger clone differs by one base, so this may be a read error. The chain uses TRBV28 and TRBJ1-5; 7 bases match TRBD1. V shed 4 bases, J shed 6 bases, and the junction held 9 bases outside the gene matches. The length of the CDR3 is 15 residues. Looked up from germline, CDR1 is MDHEN and CDR2 is SYDVKM. CDR3 DNA: TGTGCCAGCAGTTCTGAGTTAGGGGGCGGTCAGCCCCAGCATTTT. This codes for CASSSELGGGQPQHF.